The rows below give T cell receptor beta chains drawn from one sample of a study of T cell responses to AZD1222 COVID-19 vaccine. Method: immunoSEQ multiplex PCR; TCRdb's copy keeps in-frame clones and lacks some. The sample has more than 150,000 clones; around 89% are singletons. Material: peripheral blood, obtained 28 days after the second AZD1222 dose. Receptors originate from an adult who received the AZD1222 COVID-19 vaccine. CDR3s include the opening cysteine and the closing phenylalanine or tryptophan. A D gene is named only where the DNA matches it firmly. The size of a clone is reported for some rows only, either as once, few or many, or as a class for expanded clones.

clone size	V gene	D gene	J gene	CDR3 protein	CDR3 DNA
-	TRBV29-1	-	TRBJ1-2	CSAGGLRGYGYTF	TGCAGCGCCGGGGGGTTAAGGGGCTATGGCTACACCTTC
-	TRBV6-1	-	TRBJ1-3	CASSELGYTIYF	TGTGCCAGCAGTGAATTAGGTTACACCATATATTTT
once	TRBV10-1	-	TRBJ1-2	CARPGPIETYGYTF	TGCGCCAGACCGGGACCCATCGAAACCTATGGCTACACCTTC
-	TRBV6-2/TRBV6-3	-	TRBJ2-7	CASSYGGTASEQYF	TGTGCCAGCAGTTACGGCGGGACAGCTAGCGAGCAGTACTTC
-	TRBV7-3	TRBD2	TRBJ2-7	CASRNTGTSYSYEQYF	TGTGCCAGCAGGAACACCGGGACTAGCTATTCCTACGAGCAGTACTTC
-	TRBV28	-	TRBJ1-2	CASSSPAGNYGYTF	TGTGCCAGCAGTTCCCCTGCAGGGAACTATGGCTACACCTTC
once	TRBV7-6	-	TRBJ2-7	CASSLAGGYEQYF	TGTGCCAGCAGCTTAGCGGGAGGATACGAGCAGTACTTC
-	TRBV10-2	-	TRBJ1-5	CASSEVGDQPQHF	TGCGCCAGCAGTGAAGTAGGGGATCAGCCCCAGCATTTT
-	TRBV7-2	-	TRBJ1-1	CASSRIGNTEAFF	TGTGCCAGCAGCAGGATTGGGAACACTGAAGCTTTCTTT
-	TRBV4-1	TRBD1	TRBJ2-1	CASSQLSGQGNNEQFF	TGCGCCAGCAGCCAACTTTCAGGACAGGGCAACAATGAGCAGTTCTTC
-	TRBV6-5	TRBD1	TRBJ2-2	CASPPGQGSGELFF	TGTGCCAGCCCCCCTGGACAGGGGTCCGGGGAGCTGTTTTTT
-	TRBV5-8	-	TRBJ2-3	CASRNSGEVTDTQYF	TGTGCCAGCAGGAACTCGGGTGAGGTCACAGATACGCAGTATTTT
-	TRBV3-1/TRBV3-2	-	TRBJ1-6	CASSPQGLRNSPLHF	TGTGCCAGCAGCCCTCAGGGCCTCAGGAATTCACCCCTCCACTTT
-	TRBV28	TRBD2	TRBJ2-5	CASTPVGLAQETQYF	TGTGCCAGCACCCCCGTGGGACTAGCGCAAGAGACCCAGTACTTC
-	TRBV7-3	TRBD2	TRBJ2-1	CASSYNPLAGYNEQFF	TGTGCCAGCAGCTACAATCCACTAGCGGGGTACAATGAGCAGTTCTTC
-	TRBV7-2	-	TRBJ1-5	CASSFGDQPQHF	TGTGCCAGCAGCTTCGGGGATCAGCCCCAGCATTTT
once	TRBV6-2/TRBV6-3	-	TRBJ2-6	CASSYTEPGANVLTF	TGTGCCAGCAGTTACACAGAACCTGGGGCCAACGTCCTGACTTTC
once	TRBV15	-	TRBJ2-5	CATSRGLQETQYF	TGTGCCACCAGCAGAGGCCTCCAAGAGACCCAGTACTTC
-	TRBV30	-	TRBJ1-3	CAWSVRTESSGNTIYF	TGTGCCTGGAGTGTTCGGACAGAAAGCTCTGGAAACACCATATATTTT
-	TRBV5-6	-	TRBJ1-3	CASSTGGADLYGNTIYF	TGTGCCAGCAGCACCGGGGGCGCGGACCTTTATGGAAACACCATATATTTT
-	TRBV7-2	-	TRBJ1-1	CASSFSGAGLRMNTEAFF	TGTGCCAGCAGCTTTAGCGGGGCAGGGTTGAGAATGAACACTGAAGCTTTCTTT
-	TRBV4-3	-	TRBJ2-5	CASSQAGVSSAETQYF	TGCGCCAGCAGCCAAGCGGGGGTCTCCTCAGCAGAGACCCAGTACTTC
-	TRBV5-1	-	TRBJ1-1	CASSMDRPNTEAFF	TGCGCCAGCAGCATGGACAGACCGAACACTGAAGCTTTCTTT
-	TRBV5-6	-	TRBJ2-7	CASSQKGDAYEQYF	TGTGCCAGCAGCCAAAAGGGGGACGCCTACGAGCAGTACTTC
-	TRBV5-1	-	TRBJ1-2	CASSTGMNYGYTF	TGCGCCAGCAGCACAGGGATGAACTATGGCTACACCTTC
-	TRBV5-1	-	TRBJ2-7	CASSLVLATYEQYF	TGCGCCAGCAGCTTGGTTTTAGCTACCTACGAGCAGTACTTC
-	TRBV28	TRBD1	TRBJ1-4	CASSQGVTNEKLFF	TGTGCCAGCAGCCAGGGGGTAACTAATGAAAAACTGTTTTTT
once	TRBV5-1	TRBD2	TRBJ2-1	CASSTGLAGVSNEQFF	TGCGCCAGCAGCACCGGACTAGCGGGGGTGAGCAATGAGCAGTTCTTC
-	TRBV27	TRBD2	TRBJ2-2	CASSLRSGLAGPTGELFF	TGTGCCAGCAGCTTAAGATCGGGACTAGCGGGACCCACCGGGGAGCTGTTTTTT
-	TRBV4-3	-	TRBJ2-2	CATSTGLNTGELFF	TGCGCCACGTCGACAGGATTGAACACCGGGGAGCTGTTTTTT
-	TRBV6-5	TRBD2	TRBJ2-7	CASSYDRLAGENEQYF	TGTGCCAGCAGTTACGACAGACTAGCGGGAGAGAACGAGCAGTACTTC